Below, one T cell receptor beta chain is given with its context. These data are taken from a study of OX40 agonist ivuxolimab in advanced cancers. The protocol was immunoSEQ multiplex PCR, while the TCRdb copy is restricted to in-frame clones and leaves out a portion. This table has tens of thousands of clones, around 84% appearing once. Trimming removed 2 bases at V and 3 bases at J, with 5 bases between. Germline values: CDR1 MNHNY, CDR2 SVGAGI (reference sequence). CDR3 length: 12 amino acids. This receptor was taken from an adult with an advanced solid tumor such as melanoma, head and neck, liver or kidney cancer. The chain uses TRBV6-6 and TRBJ2-7; D is unresolved. The sequenced sample was CD4+ or CD8+ T cells sorted from blood, obtained in a trial of the OX40 agonist ivuxolimab. The CDR3 here is CASSYDGYEQYF. CDR3 in DNA: TGTGCCAGCAGTTACGATGGCTACGAGCAGTACTTC.